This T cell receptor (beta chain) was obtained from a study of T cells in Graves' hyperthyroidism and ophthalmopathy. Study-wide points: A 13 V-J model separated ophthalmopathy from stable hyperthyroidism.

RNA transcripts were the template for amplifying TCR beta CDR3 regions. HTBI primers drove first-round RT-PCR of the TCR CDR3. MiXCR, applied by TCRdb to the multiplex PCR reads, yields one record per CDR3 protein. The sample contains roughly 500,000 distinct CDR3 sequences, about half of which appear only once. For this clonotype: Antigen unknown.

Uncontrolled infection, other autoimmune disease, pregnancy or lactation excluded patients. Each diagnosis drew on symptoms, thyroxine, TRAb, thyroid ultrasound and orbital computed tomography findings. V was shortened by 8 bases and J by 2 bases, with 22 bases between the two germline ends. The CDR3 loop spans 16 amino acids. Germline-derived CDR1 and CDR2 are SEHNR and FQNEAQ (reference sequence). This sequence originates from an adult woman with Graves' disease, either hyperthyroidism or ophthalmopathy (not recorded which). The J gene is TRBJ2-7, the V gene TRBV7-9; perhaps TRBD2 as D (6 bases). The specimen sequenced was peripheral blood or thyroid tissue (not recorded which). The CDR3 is CASSPPSGGTPYEQYF. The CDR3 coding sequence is TGTGCCAGCTCACCTCCCAGCGGCGGGACCCCCTACGAGCAGTACTTC.